This T cell receptor (beta chain) was found in a study of T cells in Graves' hyperthyroidism and ophthalmopathy. Used for diagnoses were clinical symptoms, serum thyroxine and TRAb, thyroid ultrasound and orbital computed tomography. Fresh peripheral blood, around 9.3 ml, was the source of the PBMCs. This clonotype was seen many times. Its antigen is as yet unknown. There were TCR beta CDR3 regions amplified from RNA transcripts. In the first-round RT-PCR of the TCR CDR3, the HTBI primer set was used. TCRdb ran MiXCR on the multiplex PCR reads and lists one entry per CDR3 protein. The sample consists of 380,000 or so distinct CDR3 sequences, around 14% of them appearing once. This CDR3 is 11 amino acids long. In germline, CDR1 is LNHDA, CDR2 SQIVND (reference sequence). V lost 4 bases, J lost 8 bases, and 8 bases lay in between. General study findings and limits: Model predictions of ophthalmopathy came a median approximately 6 months before onset. Blood also carried most thyroid clonotypes expanded above 0.001.

This TCR came from a young woman with Graves' hyperthyroidism. Material: blood. V usage is TRBV19 and J usage is TRBJ1-1, with D perhaps TRBD1 (5 bases). The CDR3 protein is CASSKKGEAFF. CDR3 DNA: TGTGCCAGTAGTAAAAAGGGGGAAGCTTTCTTT.